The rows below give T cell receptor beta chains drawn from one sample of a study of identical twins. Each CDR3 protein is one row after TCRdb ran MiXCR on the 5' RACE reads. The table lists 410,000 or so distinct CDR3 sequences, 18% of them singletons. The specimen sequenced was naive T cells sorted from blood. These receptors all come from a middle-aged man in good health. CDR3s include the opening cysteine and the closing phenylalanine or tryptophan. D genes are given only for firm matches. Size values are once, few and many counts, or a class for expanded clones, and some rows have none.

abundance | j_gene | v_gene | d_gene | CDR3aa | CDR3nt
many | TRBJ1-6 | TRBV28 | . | CASTLGTGTSYNSPLHF | TGTGCCAGCACCTTGGGGACGGGGACCTCCTATAATTCACCCCTCCACTTT
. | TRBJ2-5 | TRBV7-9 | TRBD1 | CASQLDRGKLPGQTQYF | TGTGCCAGCCAACTGGACAGGGGAAAGCTGCCAGGACAGACCCAGTACTTC
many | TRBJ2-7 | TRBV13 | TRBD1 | CASRNRDRSYEQYF | TGTGCCAGCAGGAACCGGGACAGGTCCTACGAGCAGTACTTC
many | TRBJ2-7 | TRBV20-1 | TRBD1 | CSARDGGLGQGAEQYF | TGCAGTGCTAGAGATGGGGGCTTGGGACAGGGAGCCGAGCAGTACTTC
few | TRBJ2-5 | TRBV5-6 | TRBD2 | CASSLLLAGGSRETQYF | TGTGCCAGCAGCTTGCTCCTAGCGGGGGGGAGTCGAGAGACCCAGTACTTC
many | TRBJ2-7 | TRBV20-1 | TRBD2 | CSARDDRRESDEQYF | TGCAGTGCTAGAGATGATAGGCGGGAGTCGGACGAGCAGTACTTC
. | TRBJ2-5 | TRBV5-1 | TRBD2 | CASSLVAGGRGGETQYF | TGCGCCAGCAGCTTAGTAGCGGGGGGCCGCGGAGGGGAGACCCAGTACTTC
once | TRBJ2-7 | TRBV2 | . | CASNSRGEQYF | TGTGCCAGCAACTCAAGGGGCGAGCAGTACTTC
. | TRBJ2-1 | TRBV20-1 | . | CSARDAYRGVHNEQFF | TGCAGTGCTAGAGACGCCTACCGCGGGGTTCACAATGAGCAGTTCTTC
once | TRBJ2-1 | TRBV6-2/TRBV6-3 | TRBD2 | CASSLQVEVGGRADGPYNEQFF | TGTGCCAGCAGTCTCCAGGTAGAAGTGGGCGGGAGGGCCGATGGGCCGTACAATGAGCAGTTCTTC
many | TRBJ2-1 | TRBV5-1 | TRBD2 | CASSLEREGPHNEQFF | TGCGCCAGCAGCTTGGAACGGGAGGGCCCCCACAATGAGCAGTTCTTC
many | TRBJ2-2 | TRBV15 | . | CATSRDLGAGELFF | TGTGCCACCAGCAGAGATCTGGGGGCCGGGGAGCTGTTTTTT
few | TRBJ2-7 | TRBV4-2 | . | CASSQGDHTYEQYF | TGTGCCAGCAGCCAGGGGGACCACACCTACGAGCAGTACTTC
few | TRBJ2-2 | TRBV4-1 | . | CASSQGHRTNTGELFF | TGCGCCAGCAGCCAGGGGCATAGGACGAACACCGGGGAGCTGTTTTTT
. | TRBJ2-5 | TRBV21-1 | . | CASSKEDGPGETQYF | TGTGCCAGCAGCAAAGAAGACGGGCCCGGAGAGACCCAGTACTTC
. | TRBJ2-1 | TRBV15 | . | CATSRRGGYNEQFF | TGTGCCACCAGCAGACGAGGGGGCTACAATGAGCAGTTCTTC
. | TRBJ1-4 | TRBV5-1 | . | CASSKGAANEKLFF | TGCGCCAGCAGCAAAGGAGCGGCTAATGAAAAACTGTTTTTT
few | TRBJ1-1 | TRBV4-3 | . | CASSLRTVLNTEAFF | TGCGCCAGCAGCCTCAGGACAGTTTTGAACACTGAAGCTTTCTTT
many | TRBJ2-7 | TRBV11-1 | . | CASSIGGRVPYEQYF | TGTGCCAGCAGCATAGGCGGCAGGGTCCCCTACGAGCAGTACTTC
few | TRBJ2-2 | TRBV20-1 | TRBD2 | CSAPSRAGGTNTGELFF | TGCAGTGCCCCGTCACGAGCGGGAGGTACGAACACCGGGGAGCTGTTTTTT
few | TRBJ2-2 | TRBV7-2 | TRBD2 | CATLPGGSGELFF | TGTGCCACCCTCCCGGGAGGGTCGGGGGAGCTGTTTTTT
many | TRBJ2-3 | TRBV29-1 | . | CSVVLGPEAQYF | TGCAGCGTTGTCCTGGGGCCAGAAGCGCAGTATTTT
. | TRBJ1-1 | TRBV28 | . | CASSRPRTARNTEAFF | TGTGCCAGCAGTCGGCCTCGGACAGCCAGGAACACTGAAGCTTTCTTT
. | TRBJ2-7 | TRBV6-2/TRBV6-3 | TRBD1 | CASSSRDRLTYEQYF | TGTGCCAGCAGTTCCCGGGACAGGTTAACCTACGAGCAGTACTTC
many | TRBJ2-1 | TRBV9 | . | CASSPSPLGNNEQFF | TGTGCCAGCAGCCCCTCTCCCTTGGGGAACAATGAGCAGTTCTTC
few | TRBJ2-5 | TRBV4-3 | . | CASSQVHRETQYF | TGCGCCAGCAGCCAAGTACATCGGGAGACCCAGTACTTC
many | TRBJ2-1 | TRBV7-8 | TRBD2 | CASSPVGLAAYNEQFF | TGTGCCAGCAGCCCCGTCGGACTAGCGGCCTACAATGAGCAGTTCTTC
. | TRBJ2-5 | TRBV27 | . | CASSTFQETQYF | TGTGCCAGCTCCACCTTCCAAGAGACCCAGTACTTC
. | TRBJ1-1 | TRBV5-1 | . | CASSVDGVMNTEAFF | TGCGCCAGCAGCGTGGATGGGGTTATGAACACTGAAGCTTTCTTT
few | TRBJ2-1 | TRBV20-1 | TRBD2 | CSARKGTSGNSEQFF | TGCAGTGCTAGAAAGGGGACTAGCGGGAACAGTGAGCAGTTCTTC
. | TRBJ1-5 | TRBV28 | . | CASSLPGDQPQHF | TGTGCCAGCAGTCTGCCGGGGGATCAGCCCCAGCATTTT
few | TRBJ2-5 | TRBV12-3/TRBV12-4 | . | CASSMRRGLQETQYF | TGTGCCAGCAGCATGAGGAGGGGTCTTCAAGAGACCCAGTACTTC
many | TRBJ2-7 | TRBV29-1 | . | CSVRTGRADEQYF | TGCAGCGTTCGGACAGGGAGGGCGGACGAGCAGTACTTC
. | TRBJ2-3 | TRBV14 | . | CASSQGSRIPTDTQYF | TGTGCCAGCAGCCAAGGGTCTCGTATCCCGACCGATACGCAGTATTTT
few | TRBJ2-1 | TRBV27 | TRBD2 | CASSSPYQRGTYEQFF | TGTGCCAGCAGCTCCCCCTACCAGCGGGGGACTTATGAGCAGTTCTTC
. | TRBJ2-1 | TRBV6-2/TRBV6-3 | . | CASSWPGGYNEQFF | TGTGCCAGCAGTTGGCCCGGGGGTTACAATGAGCAGTTCTTC
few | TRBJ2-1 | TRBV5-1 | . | CASSLGDTSNEQFF | TGCGCCAGCAGCTTGGGGGACACATCTAATGAGCAGTTCTTC
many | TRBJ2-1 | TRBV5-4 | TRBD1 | CASSLGQGIYNEQFF | TGTGCCAGCAGCTTGGGACAGGGAATATACAATGAGCAGTTCTTC
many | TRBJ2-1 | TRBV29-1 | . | CSVVALNEQFF | TGCAGCGTTGTAGCCCTCAATGAGCAGTTCTTC
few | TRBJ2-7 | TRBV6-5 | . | CASSYTWTASYEQYF | TGTGCCAGCAGTTACACCTGGACAGCTTCCTACGAGCAGTACTTC
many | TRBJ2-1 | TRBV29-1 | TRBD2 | CSVEGYSGRVNNEQFF | TGCAGCGTTGAAGGTTATAGCGGGAGGGTTAACAATGAGCAGTTCTTC
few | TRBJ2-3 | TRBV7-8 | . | CASSGSTQYF | TGTGCCAGCAGCGGAAGCACGCAGTATTTT
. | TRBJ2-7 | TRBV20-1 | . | CSARDLRNTYEQYF | TGCAGTGCTAGAGATCTTCGCAACACCTACGAGCAGTACTTC
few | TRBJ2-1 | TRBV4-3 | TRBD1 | CASSQDGRQGYNEQFF | TGCGCCAGCAGCCAAGATGGGCGACAGGGGTACAATGAGCAGTTCTTC
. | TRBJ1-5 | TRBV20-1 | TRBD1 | CSAREGTAHSNQPQHF | TGCAGTGCTAGAGAAGGGACAGCCCATAGCAATCAGCCCCAGCATTTT
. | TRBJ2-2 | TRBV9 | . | CASSVAGRETGELFF | TGTGCCAGCAGCGTAGCGGGACGGGAAACCGGGGAGCTGTTTTTT
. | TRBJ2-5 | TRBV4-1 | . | CASSRTGSQETQYF | TGCGCCAGCAGCCGTACAGGGTCCCAAGAGACCCAGTACTTC
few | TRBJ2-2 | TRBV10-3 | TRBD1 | CAISDRDRGPGELFF | TGTGCCATCAGTGACCGGGACAGGGGGCCAGGGGAGCTGTTTTTT
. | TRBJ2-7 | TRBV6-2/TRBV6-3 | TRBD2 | CASSFPLAGGTYEQYF | TGTGCCAGCAGCTTCCCTCTAGCGGGAGGAACCTACGAGCAGTACTTC
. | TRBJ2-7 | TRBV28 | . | CASTVVAHPYEQYF | TGTGCCAGCACCGTAGTCGCACACCCCTACGAGCAGTACTTC
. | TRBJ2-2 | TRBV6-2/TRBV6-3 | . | CASSYALATGELFF | TGTGCCAGCAGTTACGCCTTAGCAACCGGGGAGCTGTTTTTT